The next 22 T cell receptor beta chains were all read from a single sample in a study of shared clonotypes between healthy human individuals. CD45RO-negative cells were positively selected for CCR7, leaving out terminally differentiated effector memory CD45RA+ cells. The table came from immunoSEQ multiplex PCR; TCRdb's copy has only in-frame clones and leaves some out. The data hold about 2 million clones, with about 95% observed a single time. The material sequenced was naive CD8+ T cells sorted from blood. The receptor set was obtained from a man aged 18 to 30 in good health.

This clone has just one count. In nucleotides, the CDR3 is TGCGCCAGGAACCGACTAAGCGGGGGGCGATCCTACGAGCAGTACTTC. Translating gives CARNRLSGGRSYEQYF. The J gene is TRBJ2-7, the V gene TRBV10-1, with 9 bases identical to TRBD2. CDR1 and CDR2 from the germline V gene are WNHNN and SYGVQD (reference sequence). This CDR3 comprises 16 residues. Trimming took 9 bases from V and 1 from J; bases not matched to a gene: 13.

The sample holds a few counts of this clone. Other DNA sequences in this specimen translate into the identical CDR3. The chain uses TRBV27 and TRBJ2-7, with TRBD1 matching over 11 bases. Germline V gene lookup returns CDR1 MNHEY and CDR2 SMNVEV (reference sequence). The CDR3 contains 14 residues. V trimming: 3 bases; J trimming: 3 bases; junction bases outside the gene matches: 1. The CDR3 DNA follows: TGTGCCAGCAGTTTTGGGACAGGGGGCTACGAGCAGTACTTC. Translating gives CASSFGTGGYEQYF.

This chain uses TRBV10-3 with TRBJ2-1; 9 nucleotides align to TRBD1. The CDR3 length is 14 residues. J was trimmed by 4 bases and V by 6 bases; bases with no gene match: 4. The germline V gene has CDR1 ENHRY and CDR2 SYGVKD. CDR3 loop: CAIRDRGPYNEQFF. As DNA, the CDR3 is TGTGCCATCAGGGACAGGGGTCCGTACAATGAGCAGTTCTTC.

CDR3 amino acids: CASSFGVAGEDTQYF. The CDR3 DNA follows: TGTGCCAGCAGCTTCGGAGTAGCGGGAGAGGATACGCAGTATTTT. The genes are TRBV5-6 and TRBJ2-3, with TRBD2 identical over 9 bases. The CDR3 covers 15 residues. The V and J ends lost 2 bases and 6 bases, in that order; junction bases with no gene match: 7. Germline V gives CDR1 SGHDT, CDR2 YYEEEE.

The gene calls are TRBV4-3 and TRBJ1-6; the match to TRBD1 covers 8 bases. Germline V gives CDR1 LGHNA, CDR2 YSLEER. The CDR3 sequence is 18 residues long. After removal of 0 bases from V and 5 bases from J, the junction contained 9 bases not matched to a gene. Written as DNA, the CDR3 is TGCGCCAGCAGCCAAGATGATTCCGGGACAGGTCATAATTCACCCCTCCACTTT. It yields the protein CASSQDDSGTGHNSPLHF.

The chain is built from TRBV12-5 and TRBJ2-7; D unclear. Germline lookup yields CDR1 LGHNT and CDR2 FRNRAP. V was cut by 6 bases and J by 2 bases, with 5 bases left in between. The CDR3 covers 11 residues. CDR3 nucleotide sequence: TGTGCTAGTGGCCCCGCCTACGAGCAGTACTTC. Encoded protein: CASGPAYEQYF.

The chain combines TRBV6-6 with TRBJ2-7; D ambiguous. Trimming removed 0 bases from V and 7 bases from J, with 7 bases in between. The CDR3 covers 12 residues. In germline, CDR1 is MNHNY, CDR2 SVGAGI (reference sequence). As DNA, the CDR3 is TGTGCCAGCAGTTACTCCCCGACAGAGCAGTACTTC. It encodes CASSYSPTEQYF.

This sequence joins TRBV2 and TRBJ2-1; 8 bases match TRBD1. This CDR3 region has 15 residues. Germline values: CDR1 SNHLY, CDR2 FYNNEI. V trimming: 10 bases; J trimming: 7 bases; junction bases outside the gene matches: 15. The CDR3 loop reads CATLSRQGAVNEQFF. Written as DNA, the CDR3 is TGTGCCACCCTTAGCAGGCAGGGGGCGGTGAATGAGCAGTTCTTC.

The gene calls are TRBV10-3 and TRBJ1-2, with TRBD1 matching over 8 bases. This CDR3 has 14 amino acids. Germline-derived CDR1 and CDR2 are ENHRY and SYGVKD. V lost 2 bases and J lost 3; bases outside the gene matches: 2. As DNA, the CDR3 is TGTGCCATCAGTGAGGGACAGGGATACTATGGCTACACCTTC. It translates to CAISEGQGYYGYTF.

This clone was found a few times. The chain has TRBV2 and TRBJ2-1; TRBD1 matches 10 bases. CDR3 size: 15 residues. J gave up 7 bases and V 8 bases, and 11 bases lay outside the gene matches. CDR1 SNHLY and CDR2 FYNNEI come from the germline V gene. The CDR3 reads CASLIRQGAYNEQFF. The CDR3 nucleotides read TGTGCCAGCTTGATCAGACAGGGGGCGTATAATGAGCAGTTCTTC.

The V and J genes are TRBV7-9 and TRBJ2-3; 10 nucleotides align to TRBD2. There are 16 residues in the CDR3. Germline V gene lookup returns CDR1 SEHNR and CDR2 FQNEAQ (reference sequence). V trimming: 4 bases; J trimming: 3 bases; junction bases outside the gene matches: 7. The CDR3 bases are TGTGCCAGCAGCTCGTCACTAGCGGGACTAACAGATACGCAGTATTTT. Translated: CASSSSLAGLTDTQYF.

A few counts support this clone. Here the CDR3 reads CASSIGLNQPQHF. CDR3 DNA sequence: TGTGCCAGCAGTATCGGGCTCAATCAGCCCCAGCATTTT. The chain couples TRBV6-5 to TRBJ1-5; no firm D call. This CDR3 is 13 amino acids long. Germline V gene data show CDR1 as MNHEY and CDR2 as SVGAGI. V lost 5 bases and J lost 3, with 8 bases in between.

The chain has TRBV6-1 and TRBJ2-1, with D possibly TRBD2 on 7 matching bases. This CDR3 is 16 amino acids long. Trimming cost V 2 bases and J 5 bases, with 16 bases left between them. From germline, CDR1 is MNHNS and CDR2 SASEGT. The DNA of the CDR3 is TGTGCCAGCAGTGAAAGGCGGGGGCTTATCAACAATGAGCAGTTCTTC. Translation: CASSERRGLINNEQFF.

CDR3 residues: CASSLTTGRPKTEETQYF. The CDR3 DNA sequence: TGTGCCAGCAGTTTAACGACAGGGCGGCCTAAAACAGAAGAGACCCAGTACTTC. This chain connects TRBV27 to TRBJ2-5; 7 bases map to TRBD1. The CDR3 contains 18 residues. V was pared by 2 bases and J by 3 bases, with 15 bases of the junction left unmatched. The germline CDR1 and CDR2 sequences are MNHEY and SMNVEV (reference sequence).

Only a few counts were recorded for this clone. This sample includes further DNA sequences coding for the same CDR3. The rearrangement uses TRBV13 and TRBJ2-3, with D unresolved. From germline, CDR1 is PRHDT and CDR2 FYEKMQ (reference sequence). The CDR3 spans 12 residues. Between the trimmed V and J ends, which lost 0 bases and 2 bases, there was a span of 0 bases. As DNA, the CDR3 is TGTGCCAGCAGCTTAGGCACAGATACGCAGTATTTT. Translation gives CASSLGTDTQYF. Together with reference TRBV13 and TRBJ2-3, the CDR3 gives the full variable domain: AAGVIQSPRHLIKEKRETATLKCYPIPRHDTVYWYQQGPGQDPQFLISFYEKMQSDKGSIPDRFSAQQFSDYHSELNMSSLELGDSALYFCASSLGTDTQYFGPGTRLTVL.

V usage is TRBV19 and J usage is TRBJ2-1; 8 nucleotides match TRBD2. The germline gives CDR1 LNHDA, CDR2 SQIVND (reference sequence). The CDR3 contains 18 residues. J gave up 1 base and V 1 base, and 9 bases lay outside the gene matches. The CDR3 DNA reads TGTGCCAGTAGTATAGTCTGGCGGGAGGTAGGGTCCTACAATGAGCAGTTCTTC. This codes for CASSIVWREVGSYNEQFF.

J is TRBJ2-7 and V is TRBV6-1; a possible D gene is TRBD1 (6 bases). The germline V and J ends were trimmed by 10 bases and 3 bases, with 16 bases remaining between them. The CDR3 is 13 amino acids. In germline, CDR1 is MNHNS, CDR2 SASEGT. Written as DNA, the CDR3 is TGTGCCATCATAGGGGACACTTACTACGAGCAGTACTTC. Translation gives CAIIGDTYYEQYF.

In DNA form, the CDR3 reads TGCGCCAGCAGCCAAGGGCACAGTGGGCCGACCTACGAGCAGTACTTC. Translated: CASSQGHSGPTYEQYF. The chain links TRBV4-1 to TRBJ2-7; D not certain. The CDR3 is made up of 16 amino acids. V was cut by 1 base and J by 2 bases, with 15 bases left in between. Germline V lookup: CDR1 MGHRA, CDR2 YSYEKL.

This rearrangement joins TRBV4-3 to TRBJ2-1; D remains unclear. The CDR3 sequence is 18 residues long. The germline gives CDR1 LGHNA, CDR2 YSLEER. Trimming cost V 0 bases and J 5 bases, with 20 bases left between them. CDR3 coding DNA: TGCGCCAGCAGCCAAGATGCATTTTCCGGCAAGCCTAACAATGAGCAGTTCTTC. Residues: CASSQDAFSGKPNNEQFF.

This chain connects TRBV27 to TRBJ1-4; TRBD1 might be the D (5 bases). V lost 6 bases and J lost 5, with 16 bases in between. There are 15 residues in the CDR3. CDR1 and CDR2 (germline): MNHEY, SMNVEV (reference sequence). The CDR3 loop is CASSYLGTANEKLFF. In DNA, the CDR3 is TGTGCCAGCAGCTACCTCGGGACCGCGAATGAAAAACTGTTTTTT.

This sequence joins TRBV30 and TRBJ2-2; perhaps TRBD1 as D (5 bases). The germline V gene encodes CDR1 GTSNPN and CDR2 SVGIG (reference sequence). Trimming removed 5 bases from V and 5 bases from J, with 9 bases in between. There are 12 residues in the CDR3. The CDR3 here is CAWDPGTGELFF. The CDR3 nucleotides read TGTGCCTGGGACCCAGGGACCGGGGAGCTGTTTTTT.

This clone was seen only once. The V and J genes are TRBV5-1 and TRBJ2-3, with TRBD2 as a possible D gene (6 bases). CDR1 is SGHRS and CDR2 is YFSETQ in the germline V gene. CDR3 size: 15 residues. Trimming cost V 1 base and J 3 bases, with 12 bases left between them. The CDR3 DNA reads as TGCGCCAGCAGCTTGAGGTCGGCGGGGACAGATACGCAGTATTTT. Amino acids: CASSLRSAGTDTQYF.